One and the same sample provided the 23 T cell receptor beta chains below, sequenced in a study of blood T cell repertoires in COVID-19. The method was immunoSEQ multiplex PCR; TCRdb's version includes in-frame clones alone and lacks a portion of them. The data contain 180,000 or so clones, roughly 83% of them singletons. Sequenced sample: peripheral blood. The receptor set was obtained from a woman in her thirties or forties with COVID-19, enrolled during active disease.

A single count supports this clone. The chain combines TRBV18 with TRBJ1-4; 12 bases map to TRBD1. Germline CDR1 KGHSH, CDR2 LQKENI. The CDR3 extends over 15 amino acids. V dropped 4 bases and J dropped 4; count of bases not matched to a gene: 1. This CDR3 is CASSRDRGLNEKLFF. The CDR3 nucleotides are TGTGCCAGCTCACGGGACAGGGGGCTTAATGAAAAACTGTTTTTT.

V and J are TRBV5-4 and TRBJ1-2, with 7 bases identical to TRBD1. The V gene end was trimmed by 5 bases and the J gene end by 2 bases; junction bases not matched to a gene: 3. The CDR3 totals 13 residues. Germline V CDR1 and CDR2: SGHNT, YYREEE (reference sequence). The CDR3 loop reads CASRKTGNYGYTF. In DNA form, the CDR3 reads TGTGCCAGCAGAAAGACAGGGAACTATGGCTACACCTTC. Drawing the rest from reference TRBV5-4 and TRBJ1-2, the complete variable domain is ETGVTQSPTHLIKTRGQQVTLRCSSQSGHNTVSWYQQALGQGPQFIFQYYREEENGRGNFPPRFSGLQFPNYSSELNVNALELDDSALYLCASRKTGNYGYTFGSGTRLTVV.

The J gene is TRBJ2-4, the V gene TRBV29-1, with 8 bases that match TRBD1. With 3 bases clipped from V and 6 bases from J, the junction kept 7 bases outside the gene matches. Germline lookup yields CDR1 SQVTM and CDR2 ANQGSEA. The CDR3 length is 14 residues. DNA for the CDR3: TGCAGCGTTGATGTGGGGACAGGTGGAAACATTCAGTACTTC. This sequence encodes CSVDVGTGGNIQYF.

The CDR3 protein is CASSQTGSLGGYTF. In DNA form, the CDR3 reads TGTGCCAGCAGCCAAACAGGAAGCTTGGGGGGCTACACCTTC. The chain is built from TRBV3-1 (or the pseudogene TRBV3-2) and TRBJ1-2, with a possible D match to TRBD1 (5 bases). Germline CDR1 is LGHDT and CDR2 is YNNKEL (reference sequence). The CDR3 covers 14 residues. The V gene lost 2 bases and the J gene lost 8 bases, with 15 bases spanning the gap.

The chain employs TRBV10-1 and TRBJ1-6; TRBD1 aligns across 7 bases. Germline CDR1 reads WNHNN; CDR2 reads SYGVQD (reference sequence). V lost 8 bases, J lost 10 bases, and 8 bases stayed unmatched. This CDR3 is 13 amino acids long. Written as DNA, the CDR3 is TGCGCCAGCGCCGGGACAGCAGGGTCACCCCTCCACTTT. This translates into CASAGTAGSPLHF.

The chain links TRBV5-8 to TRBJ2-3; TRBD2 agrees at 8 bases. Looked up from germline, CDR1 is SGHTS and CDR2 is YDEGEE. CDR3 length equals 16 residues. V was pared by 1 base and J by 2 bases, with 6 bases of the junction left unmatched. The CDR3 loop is CASSLIGGGFTDTQYF. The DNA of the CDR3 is TGTGCCAGCAGCTTGATCGGGGGGGGATTCACAGATACGCAGTATTTT.

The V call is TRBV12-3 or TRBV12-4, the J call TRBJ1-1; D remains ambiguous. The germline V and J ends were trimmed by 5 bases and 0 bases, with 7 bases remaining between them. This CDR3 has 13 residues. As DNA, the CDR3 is TGTGCCAGCAGTCGGGTGATGAACACTGAAGCTTTCTTT. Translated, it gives CASSRVMNTEAFF.

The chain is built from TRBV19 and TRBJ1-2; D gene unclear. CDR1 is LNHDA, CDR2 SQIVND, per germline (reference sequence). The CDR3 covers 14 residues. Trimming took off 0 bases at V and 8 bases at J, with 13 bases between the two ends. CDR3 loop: CASSIDGRESGYTF. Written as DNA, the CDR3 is TGTGCCAGTAGTATAGATGGGAGAGAAAGCGGCTACACCTTC.

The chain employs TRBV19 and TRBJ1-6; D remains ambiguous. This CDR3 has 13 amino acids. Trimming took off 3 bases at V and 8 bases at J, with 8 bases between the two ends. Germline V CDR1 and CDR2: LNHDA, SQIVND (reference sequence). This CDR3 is CASSIDRDSPLHF. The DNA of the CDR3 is TGTGCCAGTAGTATCGATCGAGATTCACCCCTCCACTTT.

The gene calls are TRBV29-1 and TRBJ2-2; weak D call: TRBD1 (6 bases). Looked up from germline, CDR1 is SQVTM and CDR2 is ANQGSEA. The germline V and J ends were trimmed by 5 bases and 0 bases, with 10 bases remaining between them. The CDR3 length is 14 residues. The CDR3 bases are TGCAGCGTTTCAGGGGCTGCGAACACCGGGGAGCTGTTTTTT. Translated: CSVSGAANTGELFF.

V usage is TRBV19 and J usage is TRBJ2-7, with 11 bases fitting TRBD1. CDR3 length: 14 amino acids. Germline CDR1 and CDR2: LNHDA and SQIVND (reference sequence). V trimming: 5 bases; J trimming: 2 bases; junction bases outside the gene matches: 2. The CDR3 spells CASSPGQGAYEQYF. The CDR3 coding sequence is TGTGCCAGTAGTCCGGGACAGGGGGCCTACGAGCAGTACTTC.

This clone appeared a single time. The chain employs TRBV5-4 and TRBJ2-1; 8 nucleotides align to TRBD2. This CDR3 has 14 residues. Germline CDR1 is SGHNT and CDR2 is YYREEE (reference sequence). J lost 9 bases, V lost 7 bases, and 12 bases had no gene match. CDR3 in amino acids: CASGTGGPSAEQFF. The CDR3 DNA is TGTGCCAGCGGTACGGGAGGGCCGTCGGCTGAGCAGTTCTTC.

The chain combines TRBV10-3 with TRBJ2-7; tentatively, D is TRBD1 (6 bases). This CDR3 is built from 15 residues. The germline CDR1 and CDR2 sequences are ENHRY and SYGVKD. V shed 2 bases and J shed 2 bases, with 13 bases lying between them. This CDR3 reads CAISEGQGTPYEQYF. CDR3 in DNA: TGTGCCATCAGTGAGGGGCAGGGGACGCCCTACGAGCAGTACTTC.

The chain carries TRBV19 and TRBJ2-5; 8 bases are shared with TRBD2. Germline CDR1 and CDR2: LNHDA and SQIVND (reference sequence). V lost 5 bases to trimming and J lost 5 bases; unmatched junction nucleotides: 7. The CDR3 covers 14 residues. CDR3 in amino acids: CASSAMLAGETQYF. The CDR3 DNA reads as TGTGCCAGTAGTGCCATGTTAGCGGGGGAGACCCAGTACTTC. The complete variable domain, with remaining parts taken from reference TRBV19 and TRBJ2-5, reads DGGITQSPKYLFRKEGQNVTLSCEQNLNHDAMYWYRQDPGQGLRLIYYSQIVNDFQKGDIAEGYSVSREKKESFPLTVTSAQKNPTAFYLCASSAMLAGETQYFGPGTRLLVL.

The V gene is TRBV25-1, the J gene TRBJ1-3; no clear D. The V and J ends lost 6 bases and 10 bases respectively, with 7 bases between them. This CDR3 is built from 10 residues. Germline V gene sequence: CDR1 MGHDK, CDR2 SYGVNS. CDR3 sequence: CASRGETIYF. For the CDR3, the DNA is TGTGCCAGCAGGGGAGAGACCATATATTTT.

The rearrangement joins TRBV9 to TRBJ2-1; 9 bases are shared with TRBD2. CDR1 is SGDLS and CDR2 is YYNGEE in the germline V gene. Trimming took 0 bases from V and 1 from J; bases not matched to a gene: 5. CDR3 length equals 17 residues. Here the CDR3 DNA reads TGTGCCAGCAGCGTAGACCTCCTAGCGGGGTCCTACAATGAGCAGTTCTTC. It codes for CASSVDLLAGSYNEQFF.

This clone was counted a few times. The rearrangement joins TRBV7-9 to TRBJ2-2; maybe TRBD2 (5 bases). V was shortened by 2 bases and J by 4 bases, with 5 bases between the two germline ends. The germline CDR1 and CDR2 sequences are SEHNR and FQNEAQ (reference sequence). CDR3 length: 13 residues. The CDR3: CASSLLATGELFF. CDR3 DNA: TGTGCCAGCAGCTTACTAGCCACCGGGGAGCTGTTTTTT.

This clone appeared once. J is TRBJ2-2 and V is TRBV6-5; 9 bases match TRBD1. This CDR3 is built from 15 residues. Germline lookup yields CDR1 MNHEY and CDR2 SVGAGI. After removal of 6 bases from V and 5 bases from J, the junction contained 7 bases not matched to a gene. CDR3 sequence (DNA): TGTGCCAGCAGCCCCGGGACAGGGTGGACCGGGGAGCTGTTTTTT. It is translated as CASSPGTGWTGELFF.

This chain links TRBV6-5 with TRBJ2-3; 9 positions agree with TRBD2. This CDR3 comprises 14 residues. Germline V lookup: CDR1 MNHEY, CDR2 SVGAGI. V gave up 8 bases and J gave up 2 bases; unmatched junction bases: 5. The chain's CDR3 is CASSAGGSTDTQYF. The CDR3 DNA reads TGTGCCAGCTCAGCGGGGGGTTCCACAGATACGCAGTATTTT.

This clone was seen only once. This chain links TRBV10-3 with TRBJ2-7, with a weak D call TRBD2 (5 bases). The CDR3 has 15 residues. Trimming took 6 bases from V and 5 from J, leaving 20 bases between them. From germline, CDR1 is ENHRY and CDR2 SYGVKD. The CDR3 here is CAIRDSLSLFDEQYF. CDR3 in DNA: TGTGCCATCAGGGACTCCCTCTCGCTGTTCGACGAGCAGTACTTC.

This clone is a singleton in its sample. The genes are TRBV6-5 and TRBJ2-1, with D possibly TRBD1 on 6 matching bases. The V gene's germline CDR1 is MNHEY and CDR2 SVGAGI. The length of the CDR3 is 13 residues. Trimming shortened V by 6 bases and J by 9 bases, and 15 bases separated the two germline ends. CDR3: CASRITGTTEQFF. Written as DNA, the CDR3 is TGTGCCAGCAGGATAACCGGGACAACTGAGCAGTTCTTC.

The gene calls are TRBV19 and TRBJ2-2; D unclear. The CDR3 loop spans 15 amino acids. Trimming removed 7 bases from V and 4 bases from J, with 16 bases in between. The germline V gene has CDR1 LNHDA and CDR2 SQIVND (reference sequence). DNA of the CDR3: TGTGCCAGTACCCGACACCCCGACCGCACCGGGGAGCTGTTTTTT. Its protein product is CASTRHPDRTGELFF.

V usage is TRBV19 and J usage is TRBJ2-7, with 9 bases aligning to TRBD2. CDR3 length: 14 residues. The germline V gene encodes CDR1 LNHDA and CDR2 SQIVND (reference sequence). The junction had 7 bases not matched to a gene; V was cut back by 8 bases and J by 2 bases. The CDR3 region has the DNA TGTGCCAGTGGTCGTGCGGGAGGGCCCTACGAGCAGTACTTC. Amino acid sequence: CASGRAGGPYEQYF.